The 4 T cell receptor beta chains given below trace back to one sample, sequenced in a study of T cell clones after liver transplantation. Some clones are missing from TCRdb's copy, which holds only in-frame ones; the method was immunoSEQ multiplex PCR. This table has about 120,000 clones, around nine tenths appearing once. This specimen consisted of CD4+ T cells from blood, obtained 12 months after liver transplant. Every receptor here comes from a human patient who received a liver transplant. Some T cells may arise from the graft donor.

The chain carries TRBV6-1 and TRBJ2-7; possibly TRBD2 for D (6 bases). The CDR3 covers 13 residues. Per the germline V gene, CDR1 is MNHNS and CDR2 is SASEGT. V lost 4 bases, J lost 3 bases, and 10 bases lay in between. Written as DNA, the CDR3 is TGTGCCAGCAGTGCACGGGAGAACTACGAGCAGTACTTC. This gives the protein CASSARENYEQYF.

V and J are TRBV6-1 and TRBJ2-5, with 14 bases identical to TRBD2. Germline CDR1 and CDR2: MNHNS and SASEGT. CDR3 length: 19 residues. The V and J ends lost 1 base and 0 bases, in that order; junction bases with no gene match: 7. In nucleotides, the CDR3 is TGTGCCAGCAGTGAAGGACTGACTAGCGGGAGGGGGTACCAAGAGACCCAGTACTTC. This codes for CASSEGLTSGRGYQETQYF.

In nucleotides, the CDR3 is TGTGCCAGTAGTATTAGGGTTCAAGGAGTCTCCTACGAGCAGTACTTC. It codes for CASSIRVQGVSYEQYF. The chain has TRBV19 and TRBJ2-7; D gene uncertain. Looked up from germline, CDR1 is LNHDA and CDR2 is SQIVND (reference sequence). V was clipped by 3 bases and J by 0 bases, with 15 bases between them. The CDR3 extends over 16 amino acids.

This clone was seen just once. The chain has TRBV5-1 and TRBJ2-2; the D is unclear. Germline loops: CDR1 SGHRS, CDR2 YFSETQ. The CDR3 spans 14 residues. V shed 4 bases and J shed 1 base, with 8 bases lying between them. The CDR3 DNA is TGCGCCAGCAGCCCCTTGGAGAACACCGGGGAGCTGTTTTTT. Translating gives CASSPLENTGELFF.